These 10 T cell receptor beta chains were sequenced from one sample in a study of T cells in Graves' hyperthyroidism and ophthalmopathy. Using RNA transcripts as the source, TCR beta CDR3 regions were amplified. HTBI primers were the set used in a first-round RT-PCR of the TCR CDR3. One entry per CDR3 protein results from TCRdb running MiXCR on the multiplex PCR reads. This sample carries approximately 700,000 distinct CDR3 sequences, nearly 45% of them seen once, and the ten largest clones take less than 9.5%. Material for sequencing was peripheral blood or thyroid tissue (not recorded which). The receptors here all came from an adult man with Graves' disease, either hyperthyroidism or ophthalmopathy (not recorded which).

This clonotype was picked up one time. The V call is TRBV11-2, the J call TRBJ2-1, with a possible D match to TRBD2 (5 bases). This CDR3 spans 15 amino acids. The germline V and J ends were trimmed by 1 base and 4 bases, with 11 bases remaining between them. CDR1 and CDR2 from the germline V gene are SGHAT and FQNNGV. The chain's CDR3 is CASSLVTSGYNEQFF. CDR3 nucleotides: TGTGCCAGCAGCTTAGTTACCAGCGGTTACAATGAGCAGTTCTTC. Full variable domain (missing parts from reference TRBV11-2 and TRBJ2-1): EAGVAQSPRYKIIEKRQSVAFWCNPISGHATLYWYQQILGQGPKLLIQFQNNGVVDDSQLPKDRFSAERLKGVDSTLKIQPAKLEDSAVYLCASSLVTSGYNEQFFGPGTRLTVL.

Regarding this clonotype: A read error may produce the germline difference seen at one junction end. V and J are TRBV12-3 or TRBV12-4 and TRBJ2-5; TRBD1 is a possible D gene (5 bases). The CDR3 is 13 residues long. The CDR3 protein is CASSEWGGEAQYF. The CDR3, as DNA: TGTGCCAGCAGTGAGTGGGGCGGAGAGGCCCAGTACTTC.

The chain links TRBV19 to TRBJ2-7; 7 nucleotides agree with TRBD1. Germline values: CDR1 LNHDA, CDR2 SQIVND (reference sequence). The CDR3 runs 15 residues. V was pared by 5 bases and J by 2 bases, with 9 bases of the junction left unmatched. CDR3 residues: CASSLVLTGAYEQYF. In DNA, the CDR3 is TGTGCCAGTAGTCTCGTCCTTACAGGGGCCTACGAGCAGTACTTC.

In its sample, this clonotype was seen many times. The genes are TRBV15 and TRBJ1-5; perhaps TRBD1 as D (5 bases). Germline CDR1 and CDR2: LNHNV and YYDKDF (reference sequence). CDR3 length equals 17 residues. Trimming shortened V by 0 bases and J by 2 bases, and 14 bases separated the two germline ends. CDR3 nucleotides: TGTGCCACCAGCAGAGATGTCAGGGAGGGAGGCAATCAGCCCCAGCATTTT. This translates into CATSRDVREGGNQPQHF.

This clonotype was counted a few times. The CDR3 DNA sequence: TGCGCCAGCAGAGAGACTAGCGGGGGGATGGAGACCCAGTACTTC. Its translation: CASRETSGGMETQYF. The chain recombines TRBV4-1 with TRBJ2-5, with 13 bases identical to TRBD2. The CDR3 runs to 15 residues. Per germline, CDR1 MGHRA and CDR2 YSYEKL. Trimming cost V 6 bases and J 5 bases; bases outside gene matches: 6.

The chain carries TRBV10-3 and TRBJ1-5, with 12 bases that match TRBD1. The CDR3 loop spans 15 amino acids. Germline V CDR1 and CDR2: ENHRY, SYGVKD. The V gene end was trimmed by 10 bases and the J gene end by 2 bases; junction bases not matched to a gene: 6. In DNA, the CDR3 is TGTGCCAGCAGCGGGACAGGGGGCGGCAATCAGCCCCAGCATTTT. Protein product: CASSGTGGGNQPQHF.

About this clonotype: One base away lies a much larger clone, so this may be a sequencing read error. The J gene is TRBJ1-1, the V gene TRBV7-9, with D perhaps matching TRBD1 (5 bases). There are 13 residues in the CDR3. Per germline, CDR1 SEHNR and CDR2 FQNEAQ (reference sequence). CDR3 DNA sequence: TGTGCCAACAGCGTGGGGACTAACACTGAAGCTTTCTTT. This codes for CANSVGTNTEAFF. The variable domain in full, with the rest retrieved from reference TRBV7-9 and TRBJ1-1, is DTGVSQNPRHKITKRGQNVTFRCDPISEHNRLYWYRQTLGQGPEFLTYFQNEAQLEKSRLLSDRFSAERPKGSFSTLEIQRTEQGDSAMYLCANSVGTNTEAFFGQGTRLTVV.

In this sample, this clonotype turned up once. This chain connects TRBV7-9 to TRBJ1-5, with 10 bases lining up with TRBD1. This CDR3 spans 17 amino acids. The junction had 7 bases not matched to a gene; V was cut back by 3 bases and J by 2 bases. Germline CDR1 SEHNR, CDR2 FQNEAQ (reference sequence). For the CDR3, the DNA is TGTGCCAGCAGCTTGACAGCGGGGACAGGGGGCAATCAGCCCCAGCATTTT. Amino acid sequence: CASSLTAGTGGNQPQHF.

The sample holds a few counts of this clonotype. The rearrangement links TRBV7-2 to TRBJ2-7; 8 bases fit TRBD2. Trimming at V came to 5 bases and at J to 5 bases, leaving 5 bases not matched to a gene. This CDR3 region has 13 residues. Germline CDR1 SGHTA, CDR2 FQGNSA. CDR3 loop: CASSPGTRNEQYF. CDR3 sequence (DNA): TGTGCCAGCAGCCCAGGGACTAGAAACGAGCAGTACTTC. The full variable domain, in which reference TRBV7-2 and TRBJ2-7 provide the parts outside the CDR3, is GAGVSQSPSNKVTEKGKDVELRCDPISGHTALYWYRQSLGQGLEFLIYFQGNSAPDKSGLPSDRFSAERTGGSVSTLTIQRTQQEDSAVYLCASSPGTRNEQYFGPGTRLTVT.

The chain joins TRBV29-1 to TRBJ2-5; TRBD2 agrees at 8 bases. Germline assignment: CDR1 SQVTM and CDR2 ANQGSEA. The CDR3 runs to 13 residues. J was trimmed by 2 bases and V by 6 bases; bases with no gene match: 5. DNA for the CDR3: TGCAGCGTAGCGGGGGTCTCACAAGAGACCCAGTACTTC. It yields the protein CSVAGVSQETQYF. Supplemented by reference TRBV29-1 and TRBJ2-5, the full variable domain reads SAVISQKPSRDICQRGTSLTIQCQVDSQVTMMFWYRQQPGQSLTLIATANQGSEATYESGFVIDKFPISRPNLTFSTLTVSNMSPEDSSIYLCSVAGVSQETQYFGPGTRLLVL.